Shown below are 30 T cell receptor beta chains from a single sample sequenced in a study of PD-1 blockade in classical Hodgkin lymphoma. Clones were read by immunoSEQ multiplex PCR, and TCRdb kept only the in-frame ones, dropping some. The sample has 100,000 or so clones, approximately 94% seen once. Specified time point: cycle 4 day 1 (C4D1), after 6 weeks of nivolumab. Every patient relapsed after autologous stem cell transplantation, and brentuximab vedotin exposure varied. The sequences come from peripheral blood mononuclear cells (PBMCs), collected before the fourth cycle of nivolumab. These receptors were obtained from a human donor with classical Hodgkin lymphoma.

The V call is TRBV9, the J call TRBJ1-3; D ambiguous. The CDR3 has 15 amino acids. Germline V gene data show CDR1 as SGDLS and CDR2 as YYNGEE. Trimming took off 1 base at V and 0 bases at J, with 8 bases between the two ends. In nucleotides, the CDR3 is TGTGCCAGCAGCGTACGACCGGGCTCTGGAAACACCATATATTTT. Protein sequence: CASSVRPGSGNTIYF.

This clone was observed a handful of times. The V and J genes are TRBV19 and TRBJ2-1; D gene unclear. Trimming removed 4 bases from V and 0 bases from J, with 7 bases in between. CDR3 length: 14 amino acids. CDR1 is LNHDA and CDR2 is SQIVND in the germline V gene (reference sequence). CDR3 residues: CASSKVFSYNEQFF. The CDR3 coding sequence is TGTGCCAGTAGTAAGGTTTTCTCCTACAATGAGCAGTTCTTC.

The chain joins TRBV11-2 to TRBJ2-7; no firm D call. Trimming took 1 base from V and 0 from J, leaving 7 bases between them. In germline, CDR1 is SGHAT, CDR2 FQNNGV. This CDR3 spans 14 amino acids. The CDR3 DNA reads as TGTGCCAGCAGCTTAGCGGCTGCCTCCTACGAGCAGTACTTC. This codes for CASSLAAASYEQYF.

The J gene is TRBJ1-1, the V gene TRBV2; no reliable D call. CDR3 length: 20 residues. Trimming stripped 9 bases from V and 1 base from J, with 33 bases between. Germline values: CDR1 SNHLY, CDR2 FYNNEI. CDR3 nucleotide sequence: TGTGCCAGTCGAAGGGAGAAAGGATCGTTACAAACAACCCAGAACACTGAAGCTTTCTTT. Its protein product is CASRREKGSLQTTQNTEAFF.

This clone was counted a single time. The chain employs TRBV15 and TRBJ1-2; 8 bases are shared with TRBD1. V gave up 6 bases and J gave up 2 bases; unmatched junction bases: 8. The germline V gene encodes CDR1 LNHNV and CDR2 YYDKDF (reference sequence). CDR3 length: 15 residues. In DNA, the CDR3 is TGTGCCACCAGTATTGGACAGGGACAAAACTATGGCTACACCTTC. Translated: CATSIGQGQNYGYTF.

The rearrangement joins TRBV11-2 to TRBJ1-2, with 7 bases fitting TRBD1. CDR1 is SGHAT and CDR2 is FQNNGV in the germline V gene. CDR3 size: 15 residues. The junction had 9 bases not matched to a gene; V was cut back by 5 bases and J by 3 bases. CDR3 in DNA: TGTGCCAGCAGCCCCATGACAGGGTTGGACTATGGCTACACCTTC. Amino acid sequence: CASSPMTGLDYGYTF.

The rearrangement links TRBV5-1 to TRBJ2-3; 8 bases map to TRBD2. Germline CDR1 reads SGHRS; CDR2 reads YFSETQ. V lost 4 bases to trimming and J lost 3 bases; unmatched junction nucleotides: 13. This CDR3 is 17 amino acids long. The CDR3 loop is CASSRRNSGMGTDTQYF. The DNA for the CDR3 is TGCGCCAGCAGCCGCCGTAATAGCGGGATGGGGACAGATACGCAGTATTTT.

This clone occurred once. The chain joins TRBV5-4 to TRBJ2-3, with D unclear. The CDR3 spans 13 residues. Germline CDR1 reads SGHNT; CDR2 reads YYREEE (reference sequence). The ends were cut back, 4 bases at V and 0 bases at J, with 6 bases in the middle. CDR3 sequence (DNA): TGTGCCAGCAGCACAAAAAGCACAGATACGCAGTATTTT. Translated, it gives CASSTKSTDTQYF.

This clone was found once. For the CDR3, the DNA is TGTGCCAGCAGTGACGGGAGCTATAATTCACCCCTCCACTTT. Translated: CASSDGSYNSPLHF. The chain is built from TRBV28 and TRBJ1-6; D is unclear. This CDR3 is 14 amino acids long. Germline CDR1 reads MDHEN; CDR2 reads SYDVKM. V was clipped by 5 bases and J by 3 bases, with 8 bases between them.

The chain has TRBV29-1 and TRBJ1-2, with 8 bases that match TRBD1. V lost 5 bases, J lost 5 bases, and 13 bases stayed unmatched. The CDR3 totals 15 residues. CDR1 and CDR2 (germline): SQVTM, ANQGSEA. Written as DNA, the CDR3 is TGCAGCGTTCCTAATTACAGGGGGAGGGAGTATGGCTACACCTTC. Amino acids: CSVPNYRGREYGYTF.

This clone is a singleton in its sample. The J gene is TRBJ2-2, the V gene TRBV13, with D tentatively TRBD2 (5 bases). The CDR3 has 16 amino acids. The germline V gene has CDR1 PRHDT and CDR2 FYEKMQ (reference sequence). V was pared by 2 bases and J by 0 bases, with 10 bases between. The CDR3 nucleotides are TGTGCCAGCAGCTTATTGAGCGGCTCGAACACCGGGGAGCTGTTTTTT. This encodes CASSLLSGSNTGELFF.

The CDR3 sequence: CASRMGANYGYTF. The CDR3 bases are TGTGCCAGCAGAATGGGCGCTAACTATGGCTACACCTTC. The chain employs TRBV6-4 and TRBJ1-2; no clear D. The V gene lost 6 bases and the J gene lost 0 bases, with 8 bases spanning the gap. Germline loops: CDR1 MRHNA, CDR2 SNTAGT. CDR3 length equals 13 residues.

The chain couples TRBV7-2 to TRBJ1-2; D perhaps matches TRBD1 (6 bases). The germline gives CDR1 SGHTA, CDR2 FQGNSA. CDR3 size: 14 residues. Trimming stripped 3 bases from V and 10 bases from J, with 18 bases between. The CDR3 loop reads CASSFTGQGPYYTF. The CDR3 DNA follows: TGTGCCAGCAGCTTCACAGGGCAGGGCCCCTACTACACCTTC.

CDR3 amino acids: CASSALAREGAGELFF. CDR3 DNA sequence: TGTGCCAGCAGCGCACTAGCGCGAGAGGGGGCCGGGGAGCTGTTTTTT. The V gene is TRBV7-2, the J gene TRBJ2-2; tentative D call: TRBD2 (7 bases). The CDR3 extends over 16 amino acids. V lost 5 bases to trimming and J lost 6 bases, with 19 bases between them. Germline V gene data show CDR1 as SGHTA and CDR2 as FQGNSA.

The chain links TRBV30 to TRBJ2-7; no firm D call. V lost 3 bases and J lost 2, with 8 bases in between. The CDR3 is 12 amino acids. Germline loops: CDR1 GTSNPN, CDR2 SVGIG (reference sequence). CDR3: CAWSPRAYEQYF. The CDR3 bases are TGTGCCTGGAGCCCTCGTGCCTACGAGCAGTACTTC.

This chain joins TRBV18 and TRBJ1-4, with a possible D match to TRBD1 (6 bases). Per germline, CDR1 KGHSH and CDR2 LQKENI. CDR3 length: 15 residues. Deletions cut 4 bases from V and 0 bases from J, with 9 bases between. CDR3 amino acids: CASSQNRATNEKLFF. Written as DNA, the CDR3 is TGTGCCAGCTCACAAAACAGGGCAACTAATGAAAAACTGTTTTTT.

J is TRBJ2-7 and V is TRBV5-6; the D call may be TRBD1 or TRBD2 (5 bases each). This CDR3 is 14 amino acids long. V lost 3 bases, J lost 0 bases, and 10 bases lay in between. Germline V CDR1 and CDR2: SGHDT, YYEEEE. The CDR3 DNA is TGTGCCAGCAGCTCAGGGACGTTCTCCTACGAGCAGTACTTC. This sequence encodes CASSSGTFSYEQYF.

J is TRBJ2-5 and V is TRBV30, with D possibly TRBD1 on 6 matching bases. Germline values: CDR1 GTSNPN, CDR2 SVGIG (reference sequence). Trimming shortened V by 8 bases and J by 5 bases, and 12 bases separated the two germline ends. The CDR3 is made up of 11 amino acids. The CDR3 DNA follows: TGTGCCCACAGGGTTGAGGAGACCCAGTACTTC. This codes for CAHRVEETQYF.

The genes are TRBV6-5 and TRBJ1-2, with D hard to call. CDR3 length: 11 residues. In germline, CDR1 is MNHEY, CDR2 SVGAGI. The V and J ends lost 8 bases and 1 base respectively, with 5 bases between them. CDR3 DNA sequence: TGTGCCAGCTACCTTAACTATGGCTACACCTTC. This codes for CASYLNYGYTF.

This CDR3 is CASSLARGNNEQFF. The DNA of the CDR3 is TGTGCCAGCAGTTTGGCGCGGGGCAACAATGAGCAGTTCTTC. V is TRBV27 and J is TRBJ2-1; D is perhaps TRBD2 (6 bases). Germline CDR1 and CDR2: MNHEY and SMNVEV (reference sequence). Trimming took 3 bases from V and 5 from J, leaving 11 bases between them. The CDR3 totals 14 residues.

This rearrangement joins TRBV5-6 to TRBJ2-7; 11 positions agree with TRBD1. Trimming removed 0 bases from V and 7 bases from J; junction bases left unmatched: 3. This CDR3 comprises 14 residues. Germline loops: CDR1 SGHDT, CDR2 YYEEEE. The CDR3 sequence is CASSLVDRGQEQYF. The CDR3 DNA reads as TGTGCCAGCAGCTTGGTGGACAGGGGGCAGGAGCAGTACTTC.

The genes are TRBV7-8 and TRBJ2-2; 7 bases map to TRBD2. The CDR3 sequence is 13 residues long. CDR1 and CDR2 (germline): SGHVS, FQNEAQ. V lost 2 bases, J lost 11 bases, and 5 bases stayed unmatched. CDR3 bases: TGTGCCAGCAGCTTAAGGGGCGGGAGCGAGCTGTTTTTT. Amino acid sequence: CASSLRGGSELFF.

The J gene is TRBJ2-7, the V gene TRBV28, with D possibly matching TRBD2 (6 bases). Trimming removed 6 bases from V and 2 bases from J, with 14 bases in between. The CDR3 runs to 14 residues. Germline V gene data show CDR1 as MDHEN and CDR2 as SYDVKM. The CDR3 loop is CASSVSGAAYEQYF. In DNA form, the CDR3 reads TGTGCCAGCAGCGTTAGCGGAGCCGCCTACGAGCAGTACTTC.

This clone was seen only once. V is TRBV28 and J is TRBJ1-1; D remains ambiguous. The CDR3 is 11 amino acids. Trimming left V 6 bases short and J 6 bases short, with 8 bases between. Germline CDR1 reads MDHEN; CDR2 reads SYDVKM. CDR3 region: CASSGRPEAFF. The CDR3 DNA reads TGTGCCAGCAGCGGACGGCCTGAAGCTTTCTTT.

The rearrangement uses TRBV4-1 and TRBJ2-7; D is unclear. Trimming took off 5 bases at V and 0 bases at J, with 11 bases between the two ends. The CDR3 covers 14 residues. Looked up from germline, CDR1 is MGHRA and CDR2 is YSYEKL. In nucleotides, the CDR3 is TGCGCCAGCAGCTCCCGGACCAGCTCCTACGAGCAGTACTTC. The encoded protein is CASSSRTSSYEQYF.

The chain uses TRBV5-1 and TRBJ2-2, with 7 bases fitting TRBD2. J was trimmed by 4 bases and V by 4 bases; bases with no gene match: 7. In germline, CDR1 is SGHRS, CDR2 YFSETQ. This CDR3 spans 15 amino acids. CDR3 sequence: CASSRRELRTGELFF. The CDR3 bases are TGCGCCAGCAGCCGGCGGGAGTTACGCACCGGGGAGCTGTTTTTT.

The J gene is TRBJ2-5, the V gene TRBV5-1; D is undetermined. Between the trimmed V and J ends, which lost 0 bases and 2 bases, there was a span of 11 bases. Germline values: CDR1 SGHRS, CDR2 YFSETQ. The CDR3 sequence is 15 residues long. CDR3 region: CASSLVAAAQETQYF. CDR3 coding DNA: TGCGCCAGCAGCTTGGTGGCGGCAGCTCAAGAGACCCAGTACTTC.

CDR3 amino acids: CASSIPKVWRREETQYF. CDR3 coding DNA: TGTGCCAGCAGCATCCCGAAGGTGTGGAGGAGAGAAGAGACCCAGTACTTC. V gene TRBV11-2 combines with J gene TRBJ2-5; D is perhaps TRBD2 (5 bases). V lost 5 bases to trimming and J lost 3 bases, with 22 bases between them. This CDR3 is built from 17 residues. Germline values: CDR1 SGHAT, CDR2 FQNNGV. The complete variable domain, with remaining parts taken from reference TRBV11-2 and TRBJ2-5, reads EAGVAQSPRYKIIEKRQSVAFWCNPISGHATLYWYQQILGQGPKLLIQFQNNGVVDDSQLPKDRFSAERLKGVDSTLKIQPAKLEDSAVYLCASSIPKVWRREETQYFGPGTRLLVL.

This chain joins TRBV18 and TRBJ2-7, with D hard to call. V was cut by 5 bases and J by 3 bases, with 8 bases left in between. Germline CDR1 is KGHSH and CDR2 is LQKENI. CDR3 length: 12 residues. The CDR3 region has the DNA TGTGCCAGCTCATTGATCCGCTACGAGCAGTACTTC. Its protein product is CASSLIRYEQYF.

The CDR3: CASSQQVEQYF. CDR3 coding DNA: TGTGCCAGCAGCCAGCAGGTCGAGCAGTACTTC. This chain links TRBV7-9 with TRBJ2-7; D remains unclear. V lost 5 bases, J lost 6 bases, and 8 bases lay in between. The CDR3 has 11 amino acids. Germline CDR1 and CDR2: SEHNR and FQNEAQ (reference sequence).